This entry concerns a single TCR beta chain. These data come from a study of cytomegalovirus exposure and HLA in healthy donors. PCR amplification relied on 60 Vbeta primers (plus 13 Jbeta primers). Profiling relied on immunoSEQ multiplex PCR, and the TCRdb table lists in-frame clones only, not all of them. Of some 100,000 clones in the sample, roughly 74% were seen once. Germline CDR1 and CDR2: MGHRA and YSYEKL. There are 18 residues in the CDR3. Trimming cost V 1 base and J 5 bases, with 23 bases left between them. The receptor was isolated from a female donor in good health and CMV-seropositive. The sample taken for sequencing was PBMCs. The chain is built from TRBV4-1 and TRBJ1-1, with D perhaps matching TRBD1 (6 bases). CDR3 sequence reads: CASSQGSQGDFGKTEAFF. As DNA, the CDR3 is TGCGCCAGCAGCCAAGGGTCACAGGGTGATTTCGGAAAAACTGAAGCTTTCTTT.